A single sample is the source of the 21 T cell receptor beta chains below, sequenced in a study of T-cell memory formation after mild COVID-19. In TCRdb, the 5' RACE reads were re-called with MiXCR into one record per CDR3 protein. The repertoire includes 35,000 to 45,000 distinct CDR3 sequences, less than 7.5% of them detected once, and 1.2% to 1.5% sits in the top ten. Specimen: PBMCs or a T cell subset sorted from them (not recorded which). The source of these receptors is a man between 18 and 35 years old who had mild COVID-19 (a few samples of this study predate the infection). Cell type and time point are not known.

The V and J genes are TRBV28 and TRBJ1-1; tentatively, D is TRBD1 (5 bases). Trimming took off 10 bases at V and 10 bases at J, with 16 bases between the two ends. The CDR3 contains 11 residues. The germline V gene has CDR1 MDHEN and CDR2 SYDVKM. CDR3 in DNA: TGTGCCACCACCCGGGACGGTCTAGCTTTCTTT. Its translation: CATTRDGLAFF.

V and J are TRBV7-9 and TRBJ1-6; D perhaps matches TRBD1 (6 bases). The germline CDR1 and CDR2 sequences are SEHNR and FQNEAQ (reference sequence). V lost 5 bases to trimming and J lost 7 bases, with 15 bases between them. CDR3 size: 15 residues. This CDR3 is CASSPPGGPNSPLHF. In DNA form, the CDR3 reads TGTGCCAGCAGCCCTCCGGGGGGGCCGAATTCACCCCTCCACTTT.

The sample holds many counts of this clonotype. The CDR3 region is CASSSRQGTANSPLHF. The CDR3 DNA reads TGTGCCAGCAGCTCAAGACAGGGAACCGCTAATTCACCCCTCCACTTT. The chain employs TRBV7-2 and TRBJ1-6; 7 bases map to TRBD1. Losses at the gene ends were 4 bases for V and 6 bases for J; bases not matched to a gene: 9. The CDR3 sequence is 16 residues long. Germline CDR1 reads SGHTA; CDR2 reads FQGNSA.

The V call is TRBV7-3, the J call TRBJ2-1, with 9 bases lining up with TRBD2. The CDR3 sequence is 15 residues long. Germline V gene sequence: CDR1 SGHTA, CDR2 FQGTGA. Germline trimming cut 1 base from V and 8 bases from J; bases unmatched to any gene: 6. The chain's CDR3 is CASSLNSGGFYEQFF. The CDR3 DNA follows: TGTGCCAGCAGCTTAAACAGCGGGGGGTTTTATGAGCAGTTCTTC. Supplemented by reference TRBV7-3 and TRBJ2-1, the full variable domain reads GAGVSQTPSNKVTEKGKYVELRCDPISGHTALYWYRQSLGQGPEFLIYFQGTGAADDSGLPNDRFFAVRPEGSVSTLKIQRTERGDSAVYLCASSLNSGGFYEQFFGPGTRLTVL.

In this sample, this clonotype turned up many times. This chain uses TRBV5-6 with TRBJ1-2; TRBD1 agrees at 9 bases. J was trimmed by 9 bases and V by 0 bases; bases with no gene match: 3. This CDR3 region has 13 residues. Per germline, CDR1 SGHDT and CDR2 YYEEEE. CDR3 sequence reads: CASSLDRGQSYTF. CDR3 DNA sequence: TGTGCCAGCAGCTTGGACAGGGGGCAAAGCTACACCTTC.

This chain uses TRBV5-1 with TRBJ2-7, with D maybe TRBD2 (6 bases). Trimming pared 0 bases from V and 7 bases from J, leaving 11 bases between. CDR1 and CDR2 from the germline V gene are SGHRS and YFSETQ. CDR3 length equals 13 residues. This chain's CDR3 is CASSLDPAGEQYV. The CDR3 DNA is TGCGCCAGCAGCTTGGACCCGGCGGGGGAGCAGTACGTC.

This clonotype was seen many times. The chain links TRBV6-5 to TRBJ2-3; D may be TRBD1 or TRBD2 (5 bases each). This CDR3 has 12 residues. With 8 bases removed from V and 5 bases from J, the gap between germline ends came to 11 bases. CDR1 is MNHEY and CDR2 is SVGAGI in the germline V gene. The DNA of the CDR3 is TGTGCCAGCGGGGACCGACGAGATACGCAGTATTTT. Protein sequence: CASGDRRDTQYF.

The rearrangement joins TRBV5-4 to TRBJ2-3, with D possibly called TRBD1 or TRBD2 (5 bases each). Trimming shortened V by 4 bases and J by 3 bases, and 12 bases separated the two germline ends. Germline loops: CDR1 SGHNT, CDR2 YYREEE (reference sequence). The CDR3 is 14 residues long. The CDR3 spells CASSKRDRTDTQYF. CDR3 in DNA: TGTGCCAGCAGCAAACGGGACCGGACAGATACGCAGTATTTT.

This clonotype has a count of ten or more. The CDR3 region is CASSLSRTAYEQYF. The CDR3 DNA reads as TGTGCCAGCAGCTTAAGCAGGACCGCCTACGAGCAGTACTTC. The rearrangement joins TRBV7-2 to TRBJ2-7; D gene ambiguous. The CDR3 spans 14 residues. V lost 2 bases and J lost 2, with 10 bases in between. Germline lookup yields CDR1 SGHTA and CDR2 FQGNSA.

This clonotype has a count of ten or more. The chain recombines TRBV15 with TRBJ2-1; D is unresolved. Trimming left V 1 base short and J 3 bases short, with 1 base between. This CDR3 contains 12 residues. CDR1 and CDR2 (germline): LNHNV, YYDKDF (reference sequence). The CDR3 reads CATSRGYNEQFF. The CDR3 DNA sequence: TGTGCCACCAGCAGAGGCTACAATGAGCAGTTCTTC.

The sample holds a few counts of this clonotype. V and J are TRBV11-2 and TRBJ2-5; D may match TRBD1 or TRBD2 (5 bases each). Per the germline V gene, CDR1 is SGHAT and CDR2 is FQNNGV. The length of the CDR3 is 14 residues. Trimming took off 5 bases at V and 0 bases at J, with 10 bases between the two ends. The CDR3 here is CASSPWGNQETQYF. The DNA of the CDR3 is TGTGCCAGCAGCCCCTGGGGGAACCAAGAGACCCAGTACTTC.

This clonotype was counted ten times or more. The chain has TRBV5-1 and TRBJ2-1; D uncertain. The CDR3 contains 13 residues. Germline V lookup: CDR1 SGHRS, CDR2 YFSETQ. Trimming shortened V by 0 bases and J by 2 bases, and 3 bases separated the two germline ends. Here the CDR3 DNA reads TGCGCCAGCAGCTTGGGGGCCTACAATGAGCAGTTCTTC. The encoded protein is CASSLGAYNEQFF.

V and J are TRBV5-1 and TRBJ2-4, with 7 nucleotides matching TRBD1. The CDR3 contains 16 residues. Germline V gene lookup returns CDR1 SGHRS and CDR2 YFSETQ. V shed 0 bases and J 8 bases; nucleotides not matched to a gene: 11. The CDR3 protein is CASSLGRGTSQDIQYF. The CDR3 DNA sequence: TGCGCCAGCAGCTTGGGCAGGGGGACATCCCAGGACATTCAGTACTTC.

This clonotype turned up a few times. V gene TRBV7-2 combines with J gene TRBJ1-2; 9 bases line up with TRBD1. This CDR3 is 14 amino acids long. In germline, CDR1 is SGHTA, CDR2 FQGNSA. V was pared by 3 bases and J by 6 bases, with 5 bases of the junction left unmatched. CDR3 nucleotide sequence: TGTGCCAGCAGCTTTAGGACAGGGGAAGATGGCTACACCTTC. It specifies CASSFRTGEDGYTF.

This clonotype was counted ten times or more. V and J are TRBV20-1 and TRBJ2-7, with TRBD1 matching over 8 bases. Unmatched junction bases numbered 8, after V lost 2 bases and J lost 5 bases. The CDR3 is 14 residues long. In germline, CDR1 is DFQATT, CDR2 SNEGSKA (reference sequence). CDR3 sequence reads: CSARPQGVKDEQYF. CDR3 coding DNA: TGCAGTGCTAGACCACAGGGGGTTAAGGACGAGCAGTACTTC.

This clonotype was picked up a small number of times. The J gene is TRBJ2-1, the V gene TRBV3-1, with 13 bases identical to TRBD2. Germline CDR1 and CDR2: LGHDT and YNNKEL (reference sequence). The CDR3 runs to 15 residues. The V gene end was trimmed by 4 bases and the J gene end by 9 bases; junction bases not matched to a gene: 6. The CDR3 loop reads CASSPGTSGESEQFF. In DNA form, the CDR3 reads TGTGCCAGCAGCCCCGGGACTAGCGGGGAAAGTGAGCAGTTCTTC.

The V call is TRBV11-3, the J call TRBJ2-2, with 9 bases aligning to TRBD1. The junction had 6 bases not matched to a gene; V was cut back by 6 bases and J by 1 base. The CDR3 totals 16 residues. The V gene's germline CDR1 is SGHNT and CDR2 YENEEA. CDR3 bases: TGTGCCAGCAGTCACCCGGGACAGGGGAACACCGGGGAGCTGTTTTTT. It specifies CASSHPGQGNTGELFF.

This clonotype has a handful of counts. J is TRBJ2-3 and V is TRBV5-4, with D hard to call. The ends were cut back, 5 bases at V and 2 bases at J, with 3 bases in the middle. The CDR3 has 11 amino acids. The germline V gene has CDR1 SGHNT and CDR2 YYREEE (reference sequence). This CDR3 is CASSNTDTQYF. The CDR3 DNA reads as TGTGCCAGCAGTAACACAGATACGCAGTATTTT.

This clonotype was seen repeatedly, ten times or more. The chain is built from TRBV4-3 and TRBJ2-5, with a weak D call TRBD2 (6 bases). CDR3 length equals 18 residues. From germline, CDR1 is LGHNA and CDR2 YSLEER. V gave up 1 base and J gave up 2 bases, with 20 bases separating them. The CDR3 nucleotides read TGCGCCAGCAGCCAAGGATCTGGCCGCCCGGGGGTTCAAGAGACCCAGTACTTC. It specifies CASSQGSGRPGVQETQYF.

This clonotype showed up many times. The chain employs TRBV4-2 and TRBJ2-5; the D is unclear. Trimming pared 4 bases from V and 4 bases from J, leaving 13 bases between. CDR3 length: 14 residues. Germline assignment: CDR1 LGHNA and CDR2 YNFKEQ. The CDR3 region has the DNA TGTGCCAGCAGCCCCCCGGTCTCCCCAGAGACCCAGTACTTC. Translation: CASSPPVSPETQYF.

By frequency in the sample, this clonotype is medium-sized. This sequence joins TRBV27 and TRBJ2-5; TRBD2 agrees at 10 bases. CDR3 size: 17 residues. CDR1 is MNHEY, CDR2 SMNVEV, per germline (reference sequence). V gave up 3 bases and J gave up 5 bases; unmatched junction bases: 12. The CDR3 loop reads CASSFHKLAGRPETQYF. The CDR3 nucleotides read TGTGCCAGCAGTTTCCACAAACTAGCGGGACGGCCTGAGACCCAGTACTTC.